A single sample gave rise to the 11 T cell receptor beta chains below, sequenced in a study of identical twins (TCRdb year 2016). Library preparation was by 5' RACE. Sequencing relied on an Illumina HiSeq 2000. Using fastp trimming at Q25 and MiXCR clonotype assembly, TCRdb reanalyzed the public sequencing data and kept in-frame beta chains. Each entry merges the rows of one CDR3 protein and shows their most common DNA and genes. This sample comprises about 520,000 distinct CDR3 sequences, under 25% of them detected only once. In total, the top ten clones hold 0.91% of the sample. The sample also formed part of further work on T cells expressing NK-cell markers.

Sample: CD4+ T cells sorted from blood. These receptors came from a woman between 18 and 29 years old in good health.

This clonotype was counted many times. The rearrangement joins TRBV10-3 to TRBJ1-6; D remains unclear. The CDR3 totals 15 residues. Germline-derived CDR1 and CDR2 are ENHRY and SYGVKD. V shed 0 bases and J shed 9 bases, with 12 bases lying between them. CDR3 region: CAISESSGPSSPLHF. The CDR3, as DNA: TGTGCCATCAGTGAGTCAAGCGGCCCGAGTTCACCCCTCCACTTT.

The CDR3 region is CASYTPRQGIRYGYTF. In nucleotides, the CDR3 is TGTGCCAGCTACACCCCAAGACAGGGGATTCGCTATGGCTACACCTTC. The gene calls are TRBV6-2 or TRBV6-3 and TRBJ1-2; 8 nucleotides align to TRBD1. The V gene's germline CDR1 is MNHEY and CDR2 SVGEGT. J lost 4 bases, V lost 8 bases, and 15 bases had no gene match. This CDR3 is built from 16 residues.

This clonotype was found a few times. The chain joins TRBV6-1 to TRBJ2-1; 12 nucleotides line up with TRBD2. The germline CDR1 and CDR2 sequences are MNHNS and SASEGT. The junction had 17 bases not matched to a gene; V was cut back by 4 bases and J by 1 base. The CDR3 totals 21 residues. This CDR3 reads CASSVRPSGRGSVSSYNEQFF. In DNA form, the CDR3 reads TGTGCCAGCAGTGTGCGTCCTAGCGGGAGGGGTTCGGTGAGTTCCTACAATGAGCAGTTCTTC.

The chain carries TRBV6-6 and TRBJ2-7; D is possibly TRBD2 (5 bases). V dropped 0 bases and J dropped 2 bases, with 11 bases sitting between them. The CDR3 contains 15 residues. Germline lookup yields CDR1 MNHNY and CDR2 SVGAGI (reference sequence). The CDR3 nucleotides are TGTGCCAGCAGTTACTCCAGCGGATCTACCTACGAGCAGTACTTC. Translated, it gives CASSYSSGSTYEQYF.

This clonotype was seen ten or more times. The chain recombines TRBV29-1 with TRBJ2-7; TRBD1 matches at 11 bases. Per the germline V gene, CDR1 is SQVTM and CDR2 is ANQGSEA. J gave up 5 bases and V 6 bases, and 9 bases lay outside the gene matches. There are 14 residues in the CDR3. The CDR3 region is CSVGRTGGSNEQYF. CDR3 nucleotide sequence: TGCAGCGTCGGGAGGACAGGGGGCTCGAACGAGCAGTACTTC.

The rearrangement links TRBV18 to TRBJ2-7, with D tentatively TRBD2 (5 bases). V lost 6 bases, J lost 0 bases, and 12 bases lay in between. The CDR3 is 14 amino acids. Germline CDR1 and CDR2: KGHSH and LQKENI. The CDR3 spells CASSPGESSYEQYF. CDR3 coding DNA: TGTGCCAGCTCTCCTGGGGAGAGCTCCTACGAGCAGTACTTC.

This clonotype was picked up many times. This chain uses TRBV20-1 with TRBJ2-3, with D perhaps assigned TRBD1 or TRBD2 (5 bases each). Germline loops: CDR1 DFQATT, CDR2 SNEGSKA (reference sequence). CDR3 length equals 14 residues. Trimming pared 1 base from V and 0 bases from J, leaving 8 bases between. CDR3 in amino acids: CSARGGGSTDTQYF. The CDR3 bases are TGCAGTGCTAGAGGGGGCGGGAGCACAGATACGCAGTATTTT.

This clonotype was counted ten times or more. The chain uses TRBV20-1 and TRBJ2-2; 9 bases map to TRBD1. V was clipped by 3 bases and J by 7 bases; unmatched bases: 9. Germline V gene sequence: CDR1 DFQATT, CDR2 SNEGSKA (reference sequence). The CDR3 is made up of 15 amino acids. DNA for the CDR3: TGCAGTGCTAGTCCCCGGGACAGGGCGGTCGGGGAGCTGTTTTTT. The encoded protein is CSASPRDRAVGELFF.

The chain recombines TRBV18 with TRBJ2-1; a possible D gene is TRBD2 (6 bases). V gave up 1 base and J gave up 5 bases, with 6 bases separating them. Germline CDR1 and CDR2: KGHSH and LQKENI. This CDR3 region has 13 residues. CDR3 sequence reads: CASSPLADNEQFF. The DNA of the CDR3 is TGTGCCAGCTCACCACTAGCGGACAATGAGCAGTTCTTC.

This clonotype was found a few times. The chain uses TRBV7-3 and TRBJ2-1, with TRBD1 matching 7 bases. The ends lost 4 bases at V and 4 bases at J; junction bases unmatched: 7. The CDR3 has 15 residues. The germline CDR1 and CDR2 sequences are SGHTA and FQGTGA. For the CDR3, the DNA is TGTGCCAGCAGCTCGCCCTTGGACAGGTACAATGAGCAGTTCTTC. This sequence encodes CASSSPLDRYNEQFF.

The J gene is TRBJ2-1, the V gene TRBV9; D is perhaps TRBD1 or TRBD2 (5 bases each). Germline lookup yields CDR1 SGDLS and CDR2 YYNGEE. Trimming left V 0 bases short and J 0 bases short, with 19 bases between. The CDR3 is made up of 19 amino acids. CDR3 nucleotide sequence: TGTGCCAGCAGCGTAGGGGGGTGGGGCCACTCGAGCTCCTACAATGAGCAGTTCTTC. Protein: CASSVGGWGHSSSYNEQFF.